This T cell receptor (beta chain) was found in a study of cytomegalovirus exposure and HLA in healthy donors. Whole-study findings and limits: It was 150 to 200 TCR beta chains that were listed as cytomegalovirus-associated. CMV antigen specificity was confirmed in vitro for three CMV-associated chains. Both high specificity and high sensitivity reportedly marked the classifier's diagnosis of cytomegalovirus status.

Primers: 60 Vbeta forward and 13 Jbeta reverse. Libraries were prepared by immunoSEQ multiplex PCR; TCRdb keeps only in-frame clonotypes and omits some of them. This sample carries 97,000 or so clones, approximately 64% of them seen once, and the ten largest clones take approximately 4.8%. At the time of sampling, donors were nominally healthy, though unrecorded immune exposures were likely. Trimming removed 2 bases from V and 5 bases from J, with 12 bases in between. The CDR3 consists of 13 residues. Germline V gene data show CDR1 as GTSNPN and CDR2 as SVGIG (reference sequence). This clone appeared a few times. Its target is unknown.

This TCR derives from a human donor in good health. Sequencing input: PBMCs. This chain joins TRBV30 and TRBJ1-1, with a possible D match to TRBD1 (6 bases). CDR3 DNA: TGTGCCTGGAGTATACAGGGCGGAACTGAAGCTTTCTTT. Protein product: CAWSIQGGTEAFF.